The sequence of this T cell receptor beta chain was determined in a study of T cell responses to AZD1222 COVID-19 vaccine. Overall study context: Second-dose intervals near 4 or 12 weeks were combined. Findings of the study overall: White British ancestry dominated among donors, who included more females, and clonal diversity was possibly underestimated. The study found vaccine-associated CD4 TCRs spanning spike, dominant at 160-218 and 743-854.

Of note for this clone: Its target is unknown.

Trimming shortened V by 2 bases and J by 2 bases, and 9 bases separated the two germline ends. CDR1 is ENHRY and CDR2 is SYGVKD in the germline V gene. This CDR3 contains 15 residues. Profiled with immunoSEQ multiplex PCR; TCRdb holds only in-frame clones, not every one. The sample records approximately 70,000 clones, roughly 85% being singletons. The chain employs TRBV10-3 and TRBJ2-2; perhaps D is TRBD1 or TRBD2 (5 bases each). The TCR comes from an adult in good health. This material consisted of peripheral blood, taken on day 0 of AZD1222 vaccination. The CDR3 DNA follows: TGTGCCATCAGTGAGCCGGGGCATAACACCGGGGAGCTGTTTTTT. Translation: CAISEPGHNTGELFF.